This entry concerns a single T cell receptor (beta chain). What it binds is not known. A junction end diverges from the germline sequence, so it may reflect a read error. Amplification of TCR beta CDR3 regions was performed using RNA transcripts as template. Using the HTBI primer set, a first-round RT-PCR was run on the TCR CDR3. MiXCR, applied by TCRdb to the multiplex PCR reads, yields one record per CDR3 protein. The sample has 550,000 to 600,000 distinct CDR3 sequences; 11% to 15% are singletons. Not enrolled were patients with uncontrolled infection, other autoimmune disease, pregnancy or lactation. The germline V gene has CDR1 SGHDT and CDR2 YYEEEE. The CDR3 sequence is 12 residues long. This sample is part of a study of T cells in Graves' hyperthyroidism and ophthalmopathy. Broader study findings: A model using 13 V-J features told ophthalmopathy apart from stable hyperthyroidism.

The sample taken for sequencing was blood. The receptor was isolated from a woman younger than 30 with Graves' ophthalmopathy. The chain joins TRBV5-6 to TRBJ2-1; TRBD2 agrees at 7 bases. The DNA of the CDR3 is TGTGCCAGCAGATTGGGGGGGGATGAGCAGTTCTTC. Its translation: CASRLGGDEQFF.